These 25 T cell receptor beta chains were all obtained from the same sample, sequenced in a study of shared clonotypes between healthy human individuals. The assay was immunoSEQ multiplex PCR, and TCRdb's table has in-frame clones only and misses some. The repertoire has more than 2 million clones, approximately 94% of them found once; the top ten carry approximately 0.13%. The specimen sequenced was naive CD4+ T cells sorted from blood. The subset denotes: CD45RA+ positively selected. These receptors originate from a man aged 18 to 29 in good health.

J is TRBJ1-1 and V is TRBV28; D not certain. Germline V gives CDR1 MDHEN, CDR2 SYDVKM. The CDR3 has 14 residues. Between the trimmed V and J ends, which lost 3 bases and 0 bases, there was a span of 8 bases. This CDR3 reads CASSFSGMNTEAFF. CDR3 nucleotides: TGTGCCAGCAGTTTCTCCGGGATGAACACTGAAGCTTTCTTT.

This chain joins TRBV5-1 and TRBJ2-7, with TRBD1 identical over 7 bases. The CDR3 totals 16 residues. Germline loops: CDR1 SGHRS, CDR2 YFSETQ. V trimming: 2 bases; J trimming: 2 bases; junction bases outside the gene matches: 10. CDR3 amino acids: CASSFPPRGSPYEQYF. DNA of the CDR3: TGCGCCAGCAGCTTTCCTCCCAGGGGGAGCCCCTACGAGCAGTACTTC.

The chain recombines TRBV7-9 with TRBJ2-2, with 12 positions matching TRBD2. The CDR3 is 16 residues long. Unmatched junction bases numbered 4, after V lost 5 bases and J lost 3 bases. The germline V gene has CDR1 SEHNR and CDR2 FQNEAQ (reference sequence). CDR3 in DNA: TGTGCCAGCAGCGCCCCTAGCGGGAGGGACACCGGGGAGCTGTTTTTT. It translates to CASSAPSGRDTGELFF. Combining the CDR3 with reference TRBV7-9 and TRBJ2-2 gives the whole variable domain DTGVSQNPRHKITKRGQNVTFRCDPISEHNRLYWYRQTLGQGPEFLTYFQNEAQLEKSRLLSDRFSAERPKGSFSTLEIQRTEQGDSAMYLCASSAPSGRDTGELFFGEGSRLTVL.

V and J are TRBV2 and TRBJ1-2; D uncertain. The CDR3 has 14 residues. The germline V gene has CDR1 SNHLY and CDR2 FYNNEI. With 2 bases removed from V and 6 bases from J, the gap between germline ends came to 13 bases. CDR3 in amino acids: CASSELGSYDGYTF. CDR3 nucleotide sequence: TGTGCCAGCAGTGAACTAGGGAGTTACGATGGCTACACCTTC.

This chain uses TRBV30 with TRBJ1-3, with D unresolved. Trimming took 0 bases from V and 0 from J, leaving 6 bases between them. The CDR3 extends over 14 amino acids. Germline loops: CDR1 GTSNPN, CDR2 SVGIG (reference sequence). The CDR3 region is CAWSVQNSGNTIYF. In DNA form, the CDR3 reads TGTGCCTGGAGTGTACAGAACTCTGGAAACACCATATATTTT.

This clone occurred once. This sequence joins TRBV18 and TRBJ1-2; maybe TRBD1 (6 bases). Trimming took off 1 base at V and 4 bases at J, with 10 bases between the two ends. CDR1 is KGHSH, CDR2 LQKENI, per germline. This CDR3 contains 14 residues. Here the CDR3 reads CASSPLGQPYGYTF. CDR3 in DNA: TGTGCCAGCTCACCACTAGGACAGCCCTATGGCTACACCTTC.

DNA of the CDR3: TGTGCAAGTCGGCCCCTGGCCAGGGGTAATCAGCCCCAGCATTTT. Its protein product is CASRPLARGNQPQHF. The V gene is TRBV12-2, the J gene TRBJ1-5; TRBD1 is taken as the D call from the table, unchecked against the DNA. TRBV12-2 is a listed pseudogene. The CDR3 runs 15 residues.

The chain has TRBV4-2 and TRBJ2-1, with TRBD2 matching over 9 bases. V shed 6 bases, J shed 0 bases, and the junction held 6 bases outside the gene matches. The CDR3 has 16 residues. Germline-derived CDR1 and CDR2 are LGHNA and YNFKEQ. In DNA, the CDR3 is TGTGCCAGCAGGGGCGCGGGGGGGAGCTCCTACAATGAGCAGTTCTTC. Translating it yields CASRGAGGSSYNEQFF.

The V and J genes are TRBV6-1 and TRBJ2-5; 8 bases match TRBD2. Unmatched junction bases numbered 9, after V lost 6 bases and J lost 6 bases. The germline gives CDR1 MNHNS, CDR2 SASEGT. The length of the CDR3 is 14 residues. DNA for the CDR3: TGTGCCAGCAGGCTCGGGGGGGCCTTGAAGACCCAGTACTTC. This encodes CASRLGGALKTQYF.

CDR3 in DNA: TGCGCCAGCAGCTTGGACGTCGGGAGCTCCTACAATGAGCAGTTCTTC. The encoded protein is CASSLDVGSSYNEQFF. The V and J genes are TRBV5-1 and TRBJ2-1; maybe TRBD2 (6 bases). Trimming cost V 0 bases and J 0 bases, with 10 bases left between them. Germline CDR1 SGHRS, CDR2 YFSETQ. The CDR3 spans 16 residues.

This sequence joins TRBV27 and TRBJ2-7, with 9 bases identical to TRBD2. This CDR3 comprises 15 residues. Germline values: CDR1 MNHEY, CDR2 SMNVEV (reference sequence). The V segment lost 7 bases and the J segment 0 bases; nucleotides outside the gene matches: 7. The DNA for the CDR3 is TGTGCCAGCACCCCAATGCGGGGGGGCTCCTACGAGCAGTACTTC. Its protein is CASTPMRGGSYEQYF.

V and J are TRBV29-1 and TRBJ2-7, with D maybe TRBD2 (5 bases). Germline values: CDR1 SQVTM, CDR2 ANQGSEA. V was clipped by 4 bases and J by 5 bases, with 12 bases between them. The CDR3 length is 12 residues. The CDR3 DNA reads TGCAGCGTTGCAATACTAGTCGACGAGCAGTACTTC. Encoded protein: CSVAILVDEQYF.

The rearrangement links TRBV30 to TRBJ2-2, with 9 positions matching TRBD1. This CDR3 has 14 residues. CDR1 and CDR2 (germline): GTSNPN, SVGIG (reference sequence). The V gene end was trimmed by 2 bases and the J gene end by 6 bases; junction bases not matched to a gene: 4. The CDR3 DNA is TGTGCCTGGAGTCGGGACAGGGTGGCCGGGGAGCTGTTTTTT. It is translated as CAWSRDRVAGELFF.

This clone was picked up one time. The chain is built from TRBV27 and TRBJ1-1; tentative D call: TRBD1 (5 bases). The CDR3 is made up of 16 amino acids. V was cut by 5 bases and J by 0 bases, with 16 bases left in between. CDR1 is MNHEY and CDR2 is SMNVEV in the germline V gene (reference sequence). The CDR3 nucleotides are TGTGCCAGCAGTGTCACAGGAGCCTCCATGAACACTGAAGCTTTCTTT. Translated, it gives CASSVTGASMNTEAFF.

This clone is a singleton in its sample. The CDR3 bases are TGTGCCAGCAGCTATAGAAACACCGGGGAGCTGTTTTTT. It yields the protein CASSYRNTGELFF. V gene TRBV7-9 combines with J gene TRBJ2-2; no clear D gene. The CDR3 is made up of 13 amino acids. Germline lookup yields CDR1 SEHNR and CDR2 FQNEAQ (reference sequence). V was clipped by 4 bases and J by 2 bases, with 5 bases between them.

The V call is TRBV6-6, the J call TRBJ2-7; D unresolved. CDR3 size: 13 residues. The V end lost 8 bases, the J end lost 5 bases, and 16 bases lay between the germline ends. Germline values: CDR1 MNHNY, CDR2 SVGAGI (reference sequence). CDR3 amino acids: CASAQRLLDEQYF. The CDR3 DNA is TGTGCCAGCGCCCAGAGGTTATTGGACGAGCAGTACTTC.

This chain connects TRBV29-1 to TRBJ1-4, with D maybe TRBD1 (6 bases). V was shortened by 5 bases and J by 2 bases, with 9 bases between the two germline ends. Looked up from germline, CDR1 is SQVTM and CDR2 is ANQGSEA. The CDR3 extends over 13 amino acids. CDR3 nucleotide sequence: TGCAGCGTTAGGGGGGCGACTAATGAAAAACTGTTTTTT. Translated: CSVRGATNEKLFF.

With respect to this clone: Different DNA sequences within this sample yield the same CDR3. The chain recombines TRBV9 with TRBJ2-7; TRBD2 agrees at 8 bases. Trimming removed 0 bases from V and 5 bases from J; junction bases left unmatched: 4. In germline, CDR1 is SGDLS, CDR2 YYNGEE. This CDR3 region has 14 residues. The CDR3, as DNA: TGTGCCAGCAGCGTAGGAGCGGGAGTTAACGAGCAGTACTTC. Protein product: CASSVGAGVNEQYF.

The chain carries TRBV5-4 and TRBJ2-5, with D perhaps TRBD1 or TRBD2 (5 bases each). The CDR3 loop spans 16 amino acids. The V and J ends lost 4 bases and 2 bases respectively, with 18 bases between them. Looked up from germline, CDR1 is SGHNT and CDR2 is YYREEE (reference sequence). CDR3 sequence reads: CASSLNPSGPQETQYF. The CDR3 region has the DNA TGTGCCAGCAGCCTAAACCCCTCGGGGCCACAAGAGACCCAGTACTTC.

The chain has TRBV28 and TRBJ1-3; D unclear. Looked up from germline, CDR1 is MDHEN and CDR2 is SYDVKM. The CDR3 runs to 16 residues. Trimming left V 5 bases short and J 0 bases short, with 14 bases between. CDR3 DNA sequence: TGTGCCAGCAGTCTCGCCGCTTGGGGCTCTGGAAACACCATATATTTT. Encoded protein: CASSLAAWGSGNTIYF.

The chain couples TRBV7-6 to TRBJ2-2, with a possible D match to TRBD2 (6 bases). This CDR3 spans 13 amino acids. Germline V lookup: CDR1 SGHVS, CDR2 FNYEAQ. V was shortened by 6 bases and J by 5 bases, with 10 bases between the two germline ends. The CDR3 DNA reads TGTGCCAGCAGGACTAGTCTTACCGGGGAGCTGTTTTTT. Its translation: CASRTSLTGELFF.

Concerning this clone itself: Different DNA sequences within this sample yield the same CDR3. The chain links TRBV6-5 to TRBJ1-3; 7 nucleotides agree with TRBD1. The CDR3 extends over 15 amino acids. Germline V CDR1 and CDR2: MNHEY, SVGAGI. V was clipped by 6 bases and J by 4 bases; unmatched bases: 9. In nucleotides, the CDR3 is TGTGCCAGCAGCCCCGGGACAGCGGGAGGAAACACCATATATTTT. This sequence encodes CASSPGTAGGNTIYF.

V gene TRBV28 combines with J gene TRBJ2-5, with 8 positions matching TRBD2. CDR3 length: 14 amino acids. The J segment lost 5 bases and the V segment lost 7 bases, leaving 9 bases of the junction unmatched. Per germline, CDR1 MDHEN and CDR2 SYDVKM. CDR3 loop: CASTRGGGYETQYF. CDR3 nucleotides: TGTGCCAGCACCAGGGGCGGGGGGTATGAGACCCAGTACTTC.

V gene TRBV20-1 combines with J gene TRBJ2-5; D unresolved. This CDR3 spans 11 amino acids. Germline V gene lookup returns CDR1 DFQATT and CDR2 SNEGSKA (reference sequence). Between the trimmed V and J ends, which lost 0 bases and 6 bases, there was a span of 5 bases. DNA for the CDR3: TGCAGTGCTAGAGATGGGAAGACCCAGTACTTC. It is translated as CSARDGKTQYF.

The chain links TRBV5-4 to TRBJ1-3, with D unresolved. There are 15 residues in the CDR3. V lost 2 bases, J lost 0 bases, and 9 bases lay in between. Germline V gene data show CDR1 as SGHNT and CDR2 as YYREEE (reference sequence). The CDR3 sequence is CASSFGYLSGNTIYF. Written as DNA, the CDR3 is TGTGCCAGCAGCTTCGGGTACCTCTCTGGAAACACCATATATTTT.